The entry below gives a single TCR beta chain sequence along with its context. This clonotype has at least ten counts. Its binding antigen is unknown. No much larger clone exists at a distance of one base, and base qualities are not known. The adjacent samples were made up of nontumor breast tissue that surrounded the tumor. Data came from an Illumina HiSeq 2000. Multiplex PCR amplification was used to generate the TCR beta chain libraries. The amplified TCR beta chain products were analyzed by high-throughput sequencing. TCRdb redid the processing of the public reads, applying fastp at Q25 and MiXCR, and retained in-frame beta chains. Every entry covers one CDR3 protein and lists the most common genes and DNA from its rows. The sample table lists some 15,000 distinct CDR3 sequences, around 70% of them with a count of one. Of the sample, roughly 45% falls within the top ten clones. This entry belongs to a study of breast tumors, draining lymph nodes, adjacent tissues (dated by TCRdb to about 2016). For the study in its entirety: Breast cancer patients provided tumor, adjacent nontumor tissue and axillary lymph nodes, and the study compared the TCR beta repertoires across these three sources. In human breast cancer, the study set out to assess how tumor, surrounding tissue and draining lymph node repertoires relate to one another and whether T cells might be exchanged between them. Broad study findings and their caveats: Tumor T-cell repertoires showed less diversity than lymph node repertoires and more diversity than nontumor tissue repertoires, and tumor T-cell repertoires showed preferential V and J gene usage. The similarity between tumor and nontumor tissue repertoires was significantly greater in luminal-like breast cancer than in basal-like breast cancer. The conclusion that tumor T cells originate in lymph nodes was presented as consistent with a hypothesis rather than as directly demonstrated. The data were considered consistent with the idea that most tumor T cells come from the lymph node and then expand in tumor tissue.

The CDR3 runs 15 residues from the cysteine to the phenylalanine. The kept DNA is CDR3 alone, 45 bases in frame from the first base. V and J are trimmed by 1 base and 5 bases, and the gene matches miss 7 bases of the junction. CDR1 and CDR2, per the germline V gene, are SGHDT and YYEEEE. This chain is built from TRBV5-6 and TRBJ2-7, and 9 bases in between align with TRBD2. This receptor was identified in a female donor with breast cancer. Some clones in this sample may be carry-over from other donors' samples. Sequenced material: tumor-adjacent breast tissue. Here the CDR3 is given as CASSLRLAGVNEQYF. The DNA is TGTGCCAGCAGCTTGAGATTAGCGGGAGTGAACGAGCAGTACTTC.